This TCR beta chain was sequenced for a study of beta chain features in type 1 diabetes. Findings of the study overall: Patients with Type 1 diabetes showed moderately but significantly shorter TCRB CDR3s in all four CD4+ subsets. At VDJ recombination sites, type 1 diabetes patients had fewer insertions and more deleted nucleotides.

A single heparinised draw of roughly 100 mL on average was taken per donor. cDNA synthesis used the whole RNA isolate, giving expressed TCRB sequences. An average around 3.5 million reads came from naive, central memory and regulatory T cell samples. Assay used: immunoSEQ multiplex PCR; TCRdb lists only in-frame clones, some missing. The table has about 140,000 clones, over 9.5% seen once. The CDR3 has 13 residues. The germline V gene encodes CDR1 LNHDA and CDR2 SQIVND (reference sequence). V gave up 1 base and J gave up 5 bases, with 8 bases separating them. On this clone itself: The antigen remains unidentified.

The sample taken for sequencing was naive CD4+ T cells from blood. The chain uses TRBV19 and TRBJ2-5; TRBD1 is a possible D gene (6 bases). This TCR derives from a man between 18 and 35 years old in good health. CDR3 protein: CASSIGGPETQYF. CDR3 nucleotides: TGTGCCAGTAGTATAGGGGGGCCTGAGACCCAGTACTTC.